These T cell receptor beta chains were read from a single sample in a study of prognosis after radiotherapy for stage I lung cancer. TCRdb independently ran MiXCR on the multiplex PCR reads; one entry per CDR3 protein. Of approximately 35,000 distinct CDR3 sequences detected, about 32% appear once; the ten largest clones hold 25% to 30%. This material consisted of PBMCs, taken before or after stereotactic body radiation therapy (not recorded which). These receptors originate from a donor aged 50 or older with non-small cell lung cancer. CDR3s include the opening cysteine and the closing phenylalanine or tryptophan. Fields, in order: V gene, CDR3 length, J gene, D gene, CDR3 protein. The D gene is left open where the match is weak.

TRBV24-1,11,TRBJ1-1,-,CATNFGTEAFF
TRBV3-1,13,TRBJ2-2,-,CASSPYLTGELFF
TRBV5-8,13,TRBJ1-1,-,CASSLEENTEAFF
TRBV5-4,14,TRBJ1-6,TRBD1,CASSGDRENSPLHF
TRBV24-1,18,TRBJ2-7,TRBD1,CATSDSLHPDRDGHEQYF
TRBV5-1,16,TRBJ2-5,-,CASSLGSPPVGETQYF
TRBV6-1,18,TRBJ2-3,-,CASSELFGGGGRTDTQYF
TRBV18,14,TRBJ2-7,TRBD2,CASSPGTKRYEQYF
TRBV19,15,TRBJ2-3,TRBD1,CASSIGTVYTDTQYF
TRBV7-9,13,TRBJ2-3,TRBD2,CASSLARGDTQYF
TRBV12-3/TRBV12-4,15,TRBJ1-3,TRBD1,CASSRQTGTGNTIYF
TRBV5-1,17,TRBJ2-4,TRBD1,CASSISGTGQGLAPQYF
TRBV5-1,15,TRBJ2-2,TRBD1,CASSLVDRVTGELFF
TRBV2,13,TRBJ1-1,-,CASSEATAAEAFF
TRBV15,13,TRBJ2-7,TRBD1,CATSREVQGEQYF
TRBV7-8,13,TRBJ1-4,TRBD1,CASSPTGNRKLFF
TRBV12-3/TRBV12-4,17,TRBJ1-5,-,CASSLRSMAGRNQPQHF
TRBV24-1,15,TRBJ2-3,TRBD2,CATSDSGGPGDTQYF
TRBV6-1,15,TRBJ2-6,-,CASSRTISGANVLTF
TRBV12-3/TRBV12-4,15,TRBJ1-6,-,CASSPHGTYNSPLHF
TRBV27,14,TRBJ2-7,-,CASSSYSVRTEQYF
TRBV4-1,16,TRBJ2-7,TRBD2,CASSQRLAGGSYEQYF
TRBV20-1,15,TRBJ1-1,TRBD1,CSARDWTGGNTEAFF
TRBV29-1,14,TRBJ2-3,TRBD1,CSHPGQGGTDTQYF
TRBV2,14,TRBJ2-7,TRBD1,CASRSGTGAYEQYF
TRBV2,15,TRBJ2-7,TRBD1,CASSEEWTGAYAHYF
TRBV11-2,14,TRBJ1-5,-,CASSLDSSNQPQHF
TRBV24-1,12,TRBJ1-2,-,CATSDYLHGYTF
TRBV20-1,13,TRBJ2-2,-,CSAMQGSIGELFF
TRBV20-1,13,TRBJ2-1,TRBD2,CSARPVSGNEQFF
TRBV7-9,14,TRBJ1-5,-,CASSPHAGDQPQHF
TRBV2,20,TRBJ2-1,TRBD2,CASSATSGSHAAGEYNEQFF
TRBV4-1,14,TRBJ2-3,-,CASSQGKPTDTQYF
TRBV20-1,14,TRBJ2-1,TRBD2,CSAALTSGVNEQFF
TRBV28,12,TRBJ1-2,TRBD1,CASQQGNRGYTF
TRBV30,14,TRBJ2-5,-,CAWTLDRFGGTQYF
TRBV5-1,14,TRBJ1-2,-,CASSPRGPIDGYTF
TRBV11-2,16,TRBJ1-6,-,CASSLSPLLNNSPLHF
TRBV19,13,TRBJ1-2,-,CATRDREYYGYTF
TRBV4-2,16,TRBJ1-4,-,CASSPPPNRAEEKLFF
TRBV3-1,16,TRBJ2-1,-,CASSQGEGGVGNEQFF
TRBV3-1,15,TRBJ1-4,TRBD1,CASSQTGTGGVKLLF
TRBV12-3/TRBV12-4,19,TRBJ2-6,TRBD1,CASSLTRGLSLSGANVLTF
TRBV2,15,TRBJ2-2,-,CASTPDGTNTGELFF
TRBV14,15,TRBJ1-3,-,CASSQDSREWNTIYF
TRBV3-1,14,TRBJ2-7,TRBD1,CAISRGTGSYDQYF